These 26 T cell receptor beta chains originate from one sample sequenced in a study of long-term antiretroviral therapy in people with HIV. A v3.0 immunoSEQ assay was performed at survey level. Clones were sequenced by immunoSEQ multiplex PCR, and TCRdb holds only the in-frame ones, with some missing. The table records about 16,000 clones, 79% of them present only once. The input for sequencing was unsorted PBMCs, taken 2.3 years after starting antiretroviral therapy. These receptors all come from a woman in her thirties or forties with HIV.

This chain joins TRBV6-1 and TRBJ1-1, with D unresolved. Germline CDR1 reads MNHNS; CDR2 reads SASEGT. The CDR3 loop spans 10 amino acids. V lost 7 bases and J 6 bases, leaving 6 bases between the germline ends. For the CDR3, the DNA is TGTGCCAGCACTGGTCCTGAAGCTTTCTTT. It encodes CASTGPEAFF.

Only a few counts were recorded for this clone. The genes are TRBV11-2 and TRBJ1-4; D unresolved. Germline CDR1 reads SGHAT; CDR2 reads FQNNGV. Trimming left V 4 bases short and J 5 bases short, with 2 bases between. CDR3 length: 11 amino acids. The CDR3 loop reads CASSSNEKLFF. Written as DNA, the CDR3 is TGTGCCAGCAGCTCCAATGAAAAACTGTTTTTT.

The chain joins TRBV15 to TRBJ2-3; 9 bases agree with TRBD2. The length of the CDR3 is 15 residues. V shed 3 bases and J 0 bases; nucleotides not matched to a gene: 1. Germline V gene data show CDR1 as LNHNV and CDR2 as YYDKDF (reference sequence). CDR3 protein: CATSRGTSSTDTQYF. DNA for the CDR3: TGTGCCACCAGCAGGGGGACTAGCAGCACAGATACGCAGTATTTT.

This sequence joins TRBV6-4 and TRBJ2-2; D is unresolved. V lost 6 bases to trimming and J lost 8 bases, with 13 bases between them. Germline V gene lookup returns CDR1 MRHNA and CDR2 SNTAGT. The CDR3 consists of 13 residues. CDR3 sequence: CASSLLGSGELFF. DNA of the CDR3: TGTGCCAGCAGCCTCCTCGGATCGGGGGAGCTGTTTTTT.

V is TRBV11-2 and J is TRBJ1-5, with a weak D call TRBD1 (5 bases). Germline CDR1 and CDR2: SGHAT and FQNNGV. Trimming took 1 base from V and 7 from J, leaving 17 bases between them. CDR3 length equals 16 residues. The DNA for the CDR3 is TGTGCCAGCAGCTTAGGAGAATCAGGGTGGGGGCAGCCCCAGCATTTT. It codes for CASSLGESGWGQPQHF.

This chain links TRBV9 with TRBJ2-1, with D perhaps TRBD1 (6 bases). The germline gives CDR1 SGDLS, CDR2 YYNGEE. The CDR3 sequence is 14 residues long. V lost 2 bases and J 3 bases, leaving 9 bases between the germline ends. DNA for the CDR3: TGTGCCAGCAGCGTCGGGACAAACTACAATGAGCAGTTCTTC. Residues: CASSVGTNYNEQFF.

The chain has TRBV19 and TRBJ2-3, with a possible D match to TRBD1 (5 bases). CDR1 and CDR2 from the germline V gene are LNHDA and SQIVND (reference sequence). V dropped 3 bases and J dropped 2 bases, with 9 bases sitting between them. The CDR3 is 14 amino acids. The chain's CDR3 is CASSMSGHTDTQYF. The CDR3 region has the DNA TGTGCCAGTAGTATGTCAGGACACACAGATACGCAGTATTTT.

The V and J genes are TRBV29-1 and TRBJ1-1; D unresolved. CDR1 and CDR2 from the germline V gene are SQVTM and ANQGSEA. V lost 5 bases, J lost 1 base, and 8 bases lay in between. The CDR3 sequence is 12 residues long. CDR3 bases: TGCAGCGTTTTAGGGAAGAACACTGAAGCTTTCTTT. Encoded protein: CSVLGKNTEAFF.

The V and J genes are TRBV5-5 and TRBJ1-2, with D unclear. Looked up from germline, CDR1 is SGHKS and CDR2 is YYEKEE (reference sequence). V gave up 1 base and J gave up 5 bases, with 9 bases separating them. The CDR3 totals 13 residues. The CDR3 loop reads CASSLRTVYGYTF. The CDR3 DNA follows: TGTGCCAGCAGCTTGAGGACTGTATATGGCTACACCTTC.

The chain has TRBV11-2 and TRBJ2-3; either TRBD1 or TRBD2 may supply D (5 bases each). The CDR3 covers 17 residues. Germline V gene data show CDR1 as SGHAT and CDR2 as FQNNGV. V gave up 0 bases and J gave up 0 bases, with 13 bases separating them. This CDR3 is CASSLDWGGQSTDTQYF. CDR3 DNA sequence: TGTGCCAGCAGCTTAGATTGGGGCGGGCAGAGCACAGATACGCAGTATTTT.

This clone occurred a few times. The chain uses TRBV15 and TRBJ1-5; D is uncertain. Germline assignment: CDR1 LNHNV and CDR2 YYDKDF (reference sequence). V was cut by 5 bases and J by 3 bases, with 14 bases left in between. This CDR3 has 15 amino acids. The CDR3 region is CATSQARAINQPQHF. In nucleotides, the CDR3 is TGTGCCACCAGCCAAGCTAGGGCCATCAATCAGCCCCAGCATTTT.

The chain has TRBV5-1 and TRBJ1-2; TRBD1 matches at 10 bases. J gave up 3 bases and V 3 bases, and 2 bases lay outside the gene matches. CDR3 length equals 14 residues. CDR1 and CDR2 (germline): SGHRS, YFSETQ. The CDR3 nucleotides are TGCGCCAGCAGCTGGGGGACAGGGGACTATGGCTACACCTTC. Protein: CASSWGTGDYGYTF.

V and J are TRBV5-6 and TRBJ1-5; D gene unclear. Trimming cost V 7 bases and J 7 bases, with 18 bases left between them. The CDR3 extends over 14 amino acids. Germline V gene sequence: CDR1 SGHDT, CDR2 YYEEEE. CDR3: CASASGGSGQPQHF. In DNA form, the CDR3 reads TGTGCCAGCGCCTCGGGAGGGTCGGGACAGCCCCAGCATTTT.

In its sample, this clone was seen a few times. The chain joins TRBV5-4 to TRBJ1-3; TRBD1 matches at 7 bases. This CDR3 is built from 15 residues. In germline, CDR1 is SGHNT, CDR2 YYREEE (reference sequence). After removal of 4 bases from V and 4 bases from J, the junction contained 8 bases not matched to a gene. In DNA form, the CDR3 reads TGTGCCAGCAGCACTGGGACAGCGAGAGGAAACACCATATATTTT. The encoded protein is CASSTGTARGNTIYF.

This clone came up a few times. The V call is TRBV6-1, the J call TRBJ1-5, with D hard to call. The V gene lost 4 bases and the J gene lost 3 bases, with 4 bases spanning the gap. CDR3 length: 12 residues. Germline CDR1 reads MNHNS; CDR2 reads SASEGT. The CDR3 coding sequence is TGTGCCAGCAGTGGATACAATCAGCCCCAGCATTTT. It translates to CASSGYNQPQHF.

Of note for this clone: Other DNA sequences in the sample encode the same CDR3. This rearrangement joins TRBV11-2 to TRBJ2-7; TRBD2 matches 7 bases. This CDR3 has 15 amino acids. After removal of 3 bases from V and 4 bases from J, the junction contained 9 bases not matched to a gene. Germline CDR1 and CDR2: SGHAT and FQNNGV. This chain's CDR3 is CASSLGLPNSYEQYF. In DNA, the CDR3 is TGTGCCAGCAGCTTGGGACTACCAAATTCTTACGAGCAGTACTTC. The variable domain in full, with the rest retrieved from reference TRBV11-2 and TRBJ2-7, is EAGVAQSPRYKIIEKRQSVAFWCNPISGHATLYWYQQILGQGPKLLIQFQNNGVVDDSQLPKDRFSAERLKGVDSTLKIQPAKLEDSAVYLCASSLGLPNSYEQYFGPGTRLTVT.

This clone turned up a few times. V gene TRBV7-2 combines with J gene TRBJ1-4, with no clear D. V lost 3 bases, J lost 2 bases, and 4 bases lay in between. CDR1 is SGHTA and CDR2 is FQGNSA in the germline V gene. The CDR3 totals 13 residues. The CDR3 is CASSFSTNEKLFF. CDR3 sequence (DNA): TGTGCCAGCAGCTTTTCCACTAATGAAAAACTGTTTTTT.

This clone was detected once. V is TRBV5-1 and J is TRBJ1-4; D is undetermined. V lost 0 bases and J lost 5, with 8 bases in between. This CDR3 has 14 residues. Looked up from germline, CDR1 is SGHRS and CDR2 is YFSETQ. The CDR3: CASSLGRKNEKLFF. Written as DNA, the CDR3 is TGCGCCAGCAGCTTGGGCAGAAAGAATGAAAAACTGTTTTTT. The whole variable domain, filled in from reference TRBV5-1 and TRBJ1-4, reads KAGVTQTPRYLIKTRGQQVTLSCSPISGHRSVSWYQQTPGQGLQFLFEYFSETQRNKGNFPGRFSGRQFSNSRSEMNVSTLELGDSALYLCASSLGRKNEKLFFGSGTQLSVL.

This chain uses TRBV28 with TRBJ1-2; D gene uncertain. Per germline, CDR1 MDHEN and CDR2 SYDVKM. V was clipped by 2 bases and J by 2 bases, with 6 bases between them. There are 13 residues in the CDR3. This chain's CDR3 is CASSLPGNYGYTF. DNA of the CDR3: TGTGCCAGCAGTTTACCGGGGAACTATGGCTACACCTTC.

The rearrangement joins TRBV25-1 to TRBJ1-3; no firm D call. The germline gives CDR1 MGHDK, CDR2 SYGVNS. V gave up 3 bases and J gave up 0 bases, with 12 bases separating them. The CDR3 length is 16 residues. DNA for the CDR3: TGTGCCAGCAGTGACCCATCCAAGAGCTCTGGAAACACCATATATTTT. This gives the protein CASSDPSKSSGNTIYF.

J is TRBJ1-2 and V is TRBV2; no firm D call. The CDR3 extends over 16 amino acids. The V end was cut by 5 bases, the J end by 8 bases, with 24 bases between. Germline-derived CDR1 and CDR2 are SNHLY and FYNNEI. The CDR3: CASSRRRILRVDGYTF. CDR3 coding DNA: TGTGCCAGCAGTCGACGTCGTATCCTACGAGTCGACGGCTACACCTTC.

CDR3 coding DNA: TGTGCCAGCAGCTTATCGGCTAGATCCGACGAGCAGTACTTC. Translation gives CASSLSARSDEQYF. This chain links TRBV7-9 with TRBJ2-7, with D uncertain. V dropped 2 bases and J dropped 5 bases, with 13 bases sitting between them. CDR1 SEHNR and CDR2 FQNEAQ come from the germline V gene (reference sequence). This CDR3 has 14 residues.

This clone was seen a handful of times. This chain connects TRBV10-2 to TRBJ2-3; D unclear. From germline, CDR1 is WSHSY and CDR2 SAAADI. The CDR3 contains 12 residues. V gave up 5 bases and J gave up 5 bases, with 8 bases separating them. CDR3 nucleotides: TGCGCCAGCAGTAAGCTCGGAGATACGCAGTATTTT. It codes for CASSKLGDTQYF.

The chain employs TRBV7-6 and TRBJ1-2, with D tentatively TRBD1 (6 bases). V lost 5 bases and J 4 bases, leaving 14 bases between the germline ends. Germline-derived CDR1 and CDR2 are SGHVS and FNYEAQ. CDR3 length: 14 residues. In DNA, the CDR3 is TGTGCCAGCAGCCCTCCGGACAGCACCTATGGCTACACCTTC. Translated: CASSPPDSTYGYTF. Looking up the rest from reference TRBV7-6 and TRBJ1-2 gives the full variable domain: GAGVSQSPRYKVTKRGQDVALRCDPISGHVSLYWYRQALGQGPEFLTYFNYEAQQDKSGLPNDRFSAERPEGSISTLTIQRTEQRDSAMYRCASSPPDSTYGYTFGSGTRLTVV.

This clone came up once. The chain employs TRBV6-5 and TRBJ2-7, with D unclear. The V gene lost 5 bases and the J gene lost 2 bases, with 16 bases spanning the gap. This CDR3 is built from 15 residues. CDR1 is MNHEY, CDR2 SVGAGI, per germline. The DNA of the CDR3 is TGTGCCAGCAGTGTGGGCCATTTGGGCGCCTACGAGCAGTACTTC. Amino acids: CASSVGHLGAYEQYF.

The chain is built from TRBV27 and TRBJ2-5; TRBD2 matches at 8 bases. The V gene end was trimmed by 4 bases and the J gene end by 4 bases; junction bases not matched to a gene: 5. Germline assignment: CDR1 MNHEY and CDR2 SMNVEV (reference sequence). There are 14 residues in the CDR3. The CDR3 here is CASSSLLAGETQYF. CDR3 bases: TGTGCCAGCAGTTCCCTGCTAGCGGGAGAGACCCAGTACTTC.